The rows below give T cell receptor beta chains drawn from one sample of a study of T cell responses to AZD1222 COVID-19 vaccine. Data came from immunoSEQ multiplex PCR; TCRdb stores just in-frame clones and leaves some out. The sample consists of nearly 110,000 clones, around 92% of them appearing once. Sample: peripheral blood, taken on day 0 of AZD1222 vaccination. The receptors originated from an adult in good health. CDR3s include the opening cysteine and the closing phenylalanine or tryptophan. D genes are given only for firm matches. Clone size is shown for a subset of rows, as once, few, many or a class of expanded clone.

v_call	d_call	j_call	clone_size	cdr3_nt	cdr3_aa
TRBV19	TRBD1	TRBJ2-7	-	TGTGCCAGTAGTATCGGACAGGCTACCTACGAGCAGTACTTC	CASSIGQATYEQYF
TRBV7-2	TRBD1	TRBJ2-4	-	TGTGCCAGCAGCGAGCACAGGGGCTCCGCTGGCATTCAGTACTTC	CASSEHRGSAGIQYF
TRBV9	-	TRBJ1-2	-	TGTGCCAGCAGCTTGTCCAGGCTTAACTATGGCTACACCTTC	CASSLSRLNYGYTF
TRBV9	-	TRBJ2-1	-	TGTGCCAGCAGCGTAGCGGTAGGGTTTTCCTACAATGAGCAGTTCTTC	CASSVAVGFSYNEQFF
TRBV28	-	TRBJ2-2	-	TGTGCCAGCACCGTTTCTTGGGCTCCGACAAGAACCGGGGAGCTGTTTTTT	CASTVSWAPTRTGELFF
TRBV4-3	-	TRBJ2-1	once	TGCGCCAGCAGCCAAGTAGGGGGGGACAATGAGCAGTTCTTC	CASSQVGGDNEQFF
TRBV3-1/TRBV3-2	-	TRBJ2-7	-	TGTGCCAGCAGCCATGCGGTAACCCACGAGCAGTACTTC	CASSHAVTHEQYF
TRBV30	-	TRBJ1-1	-	TGTGCCTGGAGTGTCCCTGGGAACACTGAAGCTTTCTTT	CAWSVPGNTEAFF
TRBV7-9	-	TRBJ2-5	once	TGTGCCAGCAGCTCCCCTAGTCGTAGGGCGAACCAAGAGACCCAGTACTTC	CASSSPSRRANQETQYF
TRBV2	TRBD2	TRBJ2-1	once	TGTGCCAGCAGTGAAGAAGTCCTAGCGGCAAATGAGCAGTTCTTC	CASSEEVLAANEQFF
TRBV7-2	TRBD2	TRBJ2-7	-	TGTGCCAGCAGCTTAAAGACTAGCGGGGTCTTTGAGCAGTACTTC	CASSLKTSGVFEQYF
TRBV5-4	-	TRBJ1-2	-	TGTGCCAGCAGCCCGTATGGTGCTAACTATGGCTACACCTTC	CASSPYGANYGYTF
TRBV19	TRBD2	TRBJ2-5	-	TGTGCCAGTAGTCCTCGGGGAGGGTTGGAGACCCAGTACTTC	CASSPRGGLETQYF
TRBV18	TRBD1	TRBJ2-2	-	TGTGCCAGCTCACCAATGCCGGGACAGGGTGCCGGGGAGCTGTTTTTT	CASSPMPGQGAGELFF
TRBV20-1	-	TRBJ1-4	-	TGCAGTGCTAGTCGCCTAGGGGACGGGGAAAATGAAAAACTGTTTTTT	CSASRLGDGENEKLFF
TRBV2	TRBD1	TRBJ1-1	-	TGTGCCAGTCGCCAGGGGGAGAGCACTGAAGCTTTCTTT	CASRQGESTEAFF